This T cell receptor (beta chain) was retrieved from a study of a mutant IDH1 vaccine in newly diagnosed glioma. In the study overall: There were approximately 60% males and around 38% females among treated patients, whose mean age was about 41 years. Radiotherapy, temozolomide, or both had been given previously, and both were given to most.

Only in-frame clones appear in the TCRdb table, and some are missing; sequencing was by immunoSEQ multiplex PCR. Of tens of thousands of clones in the sample, roughly 80% were seen once. Concerning this clone itself: The antigen is unknown.

Time point: week 35, safety follow-up. Alongside topical imiquimod, each dose of vaccine comprised 300 ug of mutant IDH1 20-mer peptide. Across weeks 1, 3, 5, 7, 11, 15, 19 and 23, patients received a vaccination each time, eight in all. New WHO grade 3 or 4 IDH1-mutant, ATRX-lost astrocytomas were present in all donors. Germline V gives CDR1 SGHVT, CDR2 SQSDAQ. Trimming removed 1 base from V and 1 base from J, with 10 bases in between. This CDR3 comprises 15 residues. This clonotype was sampled from a man aged 18 to 30 with glioma. V is TRBV7-4 and J is TRBJ1-2; D remains ambiguous. The source was PBMCs, collected from a glioma patient whose treatment included an IDH1 peptide vaccine. The CDR3, as DNA: TGTGCCAGCAGCTTAGGGGCAGGCAATAACTATGGCTACACCTTC. Its translation is CASSLGAGNNYGYTF.